This entry features one TCR beta chain sequence. This sample is drawn from a study of blood T cell repertoires in COVID-19. Whole-study context: The United States, Italy and Spain provided the acute and convalescent COVID-19 samples. Sample material is recorded as cDNA or gDNA derived from T cells, B-cell-depleted T cells, or PBMCs.

Under the authors' procedure: Reference gene primer amplification gave estimated nucleated cell counts. Using immunoSEQ multiplex PCR, the repertoire was profiled, and TCRdb retains in-frame clones only, with some absent. That table supplies the V and J calls and clone size; D and trimming were determined from the DNA. The sample records more than 150,000 clones, approximately 87% being singletons. CDR1 and CDR2 (germline): SGDLS, YYNGEE. The V end was cut by 0 bases, the J end by 2 bases, with 9 bases between. This CDR3 is 15 amino acids long. Sequenced: peripheral blood. The chain carries TRBV9 and TRBJ2-1; D is perhaps TRBD2 (5 bases). The sequence came from a man in his 70s with active or convalescent COVID-19. DNA of the CDR3: TGTGCCAGCAGCGTAGGAGCGGACCCCTACAATGAGCAGTTCTTC. The encoded protein is CASSVGADPYNEQFF.